This T cell receptor (beta chain) stems from a study of Graves' ophthalmopathy and Graves' hyperthyroidism. Broader study findings: With 70.59% sensitivity and 72% to 80% specificity, the model predicted ophthalmopathy progression. Blood shared most expanded thyroid clonotypes above 0.001 frequency.

For repertoire sequencing, the TCR beta CDR3 regions were amplified from RNA transcripts. A first-round RT-PCR used HTBI primers, followed by a second-round multiplex PCR. One entry per CDR3 protein, called by TCRdb with MiXCR from the multiplex PCR reads. The sample contains about 210,000 distinct CDR3 sequences, 29% of which appear only once. Other autoimmune diseases, uncontrolled infections, pregnancy or lactation ruled patients out of participation. Diagnosis was based on clinical symptoms, serum thyroxine, TRAb, thyroid ultrasound and orbital computed tomography. Many counts were recorded for this clonotype. What it binds is unknown. The specimen sequenced was peripheral blood. This receptor was taken from a man in his fifties with Graves' ophthalmopathy.

The chain's CDR3 is CASSLKPGLAGGGETQYF. CDR3 bases: TGTGCCAGCAGTTTAAAACCCGGACTAGCGGGAGGGGGAGAGACCCAGTACTTC. V and J are TRBV12-3 or TRBV12-4 and TRBJ2-5; 15 nucleotides align to TRBD2. This CDR3 has 18 amino acids. With V trimmed by 2 bases and J by 4 bases, 8 bases remained unmatched.